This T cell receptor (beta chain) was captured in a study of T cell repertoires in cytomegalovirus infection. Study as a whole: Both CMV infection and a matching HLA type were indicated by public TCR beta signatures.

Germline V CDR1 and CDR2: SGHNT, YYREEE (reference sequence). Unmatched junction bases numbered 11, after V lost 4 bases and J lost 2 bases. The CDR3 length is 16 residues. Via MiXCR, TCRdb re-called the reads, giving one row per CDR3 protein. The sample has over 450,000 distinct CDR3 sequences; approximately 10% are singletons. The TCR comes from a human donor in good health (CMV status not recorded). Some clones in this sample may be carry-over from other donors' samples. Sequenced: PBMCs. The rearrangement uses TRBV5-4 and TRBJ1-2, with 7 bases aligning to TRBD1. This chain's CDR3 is CASSVTAGGPNYGYTF. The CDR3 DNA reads TGTGCCAGCAGCGTCACCGCAGGGGGTCCGAACTATGGCTACACCTTC.